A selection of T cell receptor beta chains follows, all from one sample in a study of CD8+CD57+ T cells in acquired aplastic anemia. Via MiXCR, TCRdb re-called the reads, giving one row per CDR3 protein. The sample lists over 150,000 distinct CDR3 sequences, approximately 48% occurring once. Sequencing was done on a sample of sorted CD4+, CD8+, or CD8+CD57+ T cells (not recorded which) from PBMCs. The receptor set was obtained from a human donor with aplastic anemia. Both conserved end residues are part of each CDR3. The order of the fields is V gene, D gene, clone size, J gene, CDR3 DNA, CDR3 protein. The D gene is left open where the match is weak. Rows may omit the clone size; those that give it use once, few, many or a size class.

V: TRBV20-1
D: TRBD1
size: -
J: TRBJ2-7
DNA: TGCAGCGCTGGGACAGGGTCCTACGAGCAGTACTTC
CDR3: CSAGTGSYEQYF

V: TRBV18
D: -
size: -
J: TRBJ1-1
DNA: TGTGCCAGCTCACCACCTCTTGCGGCTGAAGCTTTCTTT
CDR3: CASSPPLAAEAFF

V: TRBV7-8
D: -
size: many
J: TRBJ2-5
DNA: TGTGCCAGCAGCTTAAGCCCCGGGGTGCTCCAAGAGACCCAGTACTTC
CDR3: CASSLSPGVLQETQYF

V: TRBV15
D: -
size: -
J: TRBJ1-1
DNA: TGTGCCACCAGCAGAGAAGGTGACTACACTGAAGCTTTCTTT
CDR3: CATSREGDYTEAFF

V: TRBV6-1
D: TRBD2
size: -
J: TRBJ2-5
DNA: TGTGCCAGCGGCGGACTAGCGGGTCAAGAGACCCAGTACTTC
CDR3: CASGGLAGQETQYF

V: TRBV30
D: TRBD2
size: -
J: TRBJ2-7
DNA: TGTGCCTGGAGTGTCAAGCGGGGGGCCTACGAGCAGTACTTC
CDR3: CAWSVKRGAYEQYF

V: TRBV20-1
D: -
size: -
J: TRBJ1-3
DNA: TGCAGTGCTAGAATACCTTCTGGAAACACCATATATTTT
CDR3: CSARIPSGNTIYF

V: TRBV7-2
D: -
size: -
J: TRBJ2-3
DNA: TGTGCCAGCAGCCAACAGGGTATTGGAGATACGCAGTATTTT
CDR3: CASSQQGIGDTQYF

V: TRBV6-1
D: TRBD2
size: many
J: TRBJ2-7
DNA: TGTGCCAGCAGTGACAGGGAGGGGGAGCAGTACTTC
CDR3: CASSDREGEQYF

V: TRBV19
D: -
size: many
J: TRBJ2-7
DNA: TGTGCCAGTAGTATACGACAGACAAGCTCCTACGAGCAGTACTTC
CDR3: CASSIRQTSSYEQYF